This T cell receptor (beta chain) came from a study of read filtering for tumor transcriptome and immune sequencing. The overall study: DNase treatment preceded whole-transcriptome library preparation.

This library used around 0.4 ug RNA and molecular barcoded adaptors spanning alpha/delta and beta/gamma chains. In TCRdb, the reads were re-called with MiXCR into one record per CDR3 protein. The profile shows more than 100,000 distinct CDR3 sequences, 13% of them singletons. The ends were cut back, 3 bases at V and 5 bases at J, with 13 bases in the middle. Germline CDR1 reads KGHSH; CDR2 reads LQKENI. The CDR3 loop spans 14 amino acids. Whole-study findings and limits: In IR-seq, single-read clonotypes were approximately 79% of clonotypes but around 4% of reads. Even smaller IR-seq throughput identified most shared clonotypes. IR-seq and RNA-seq agreed better without single-read clonotypes.

In the case of this clonotype: The antigen remains unidentified.

This chain joins TRBV18 and TRBJ2-5; D may match TRBD1 or TRBD2 (5 bases each). Source material: a population of CD138-negative cells sorted from bone marrow. This receptor was taken from a donor at least 40 years old with multiple myeloma. The CDR3 nucleotides read TGTGCCAGCTCACCGCCGGGACGCGAGGAGACCCAGTACTTC. Residues: CASSPPGREETQYF. The whole variable domain, remainder taken from reference TRBV18 and TRBJ2-5, is NAGVMQNPRHLVRRRGQEARLRCSPMKGHSHVYWYRQLPEEGLKFMVYLQKENIIDESGMPKERFSAEFPKEGPSILRIQQVVRGDSAAYFCASSPPGREETQYFGPGTRLLVL.